This T cell receptor (beta chain) was identified during a study of blood T cell repertoires in COVID-19. At the level of the study: COVID-19 samples collected from the United States, Italy and Spain covered acute and convalescent phases. PBMCs, B-cell-depleted T cells, or T cells provided the cDNA or gDNA that made up the material.

Source study methods: By means of reference gene primer amplification, nucleated cell counts were estimated. Clones were sequenced by immunoSEQ multiplex PCR, and TCRdb holds only the in-frame ones, with some missing. For V, J and clone size, that table is used; D and trimming come from the DNA. Of over 250,000 clones listed, 80% to 90% are singletons. Between the trimmed V and J ends, which lost 0 bases and 1 base, there was a span of 2 bases. The germline V gene has CDR1 SGDLS and CDR2 YYNGEE. The CDR3 is 12 amino acids. Sequencing was carried out using peripheral blood. The clonotype was recovered from a woman in her seventies with acute or convalescent COVID-19. The chain combines TRBV9 with TRBJ2-7; D ambiguous. As DNA, the CDR3 is TGTGCCAGCAGCGTAGCGTCCTACGAGCAGTACTTC. It translates to CASSVASYEQYF. Filled out from reference TRBV9 and TRBJ2-7, the complete variable domain reads DSGVTQTPKHLITATGQRVTLRCSPRSGDLSVYWYQQSLDQGLQFLIQYYNGEERAKGNILERFSAQQFPDLHSELNLSSLELGDSALYFCASSVASYEQYFGPGTRLTVT.